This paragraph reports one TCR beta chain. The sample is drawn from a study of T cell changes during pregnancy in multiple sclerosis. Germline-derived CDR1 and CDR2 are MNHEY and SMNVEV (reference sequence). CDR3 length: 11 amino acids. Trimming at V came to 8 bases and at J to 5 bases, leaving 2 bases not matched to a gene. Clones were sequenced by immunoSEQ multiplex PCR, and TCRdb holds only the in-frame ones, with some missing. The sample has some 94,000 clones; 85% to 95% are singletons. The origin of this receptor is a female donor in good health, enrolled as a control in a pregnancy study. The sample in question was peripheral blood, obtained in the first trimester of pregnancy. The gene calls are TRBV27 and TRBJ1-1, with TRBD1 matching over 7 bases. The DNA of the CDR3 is TGTGCCAGCCTCAGGGGGACTGAAGCTTTCTTT. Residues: CASLRGTEAFF.